The T cell receptor beta chain described here comes from a study of blood T cell repertoires in COVID-19. This clone was observed a single time. TCRdb keeps only in-frame clones here, not all; method: immunoSEQ multiplex PCR. The data show 80,000 to 100,000 clones, nearly 90% seen once. The CDR3 is 14 amino acids. Germline CDR1 is SNHLY and CDR2 is FYNNEI. Trimming at V came to 2 bases and at J to 5 bases, leaving 3 bases not matched to a gene. This sequence was found in a man between 65 and 85 years old with acute or convalescent COVID-19. Sequencing was carried out using peripheral blood. The chain has TRBV2 and TRBJ2-7; 10 positions match TRBD1. Here the CDR3 reads CASSERQGAHEQYF. CDR3 DNA: TGTGCCAGCAGTGAACGACAGGGGGCCCACGAGCAGTACTTC.